Listed below are T cell receptor beta chains from one sample, sequenced in a study of blood T cell repertoires in COVID-19. Generated by immunoSEQ multiplex PCR, the TCRdb table keeps only in-frame clones and is missing some. The profile shows under 200,000 clones, 90% of them singletons. Source material: peripheral blood. Receptors originate from a man aged 50 to 59 with acute or convalescent COVID-19. Both conserved end residues are part of each CDR3. D genes are given only for firm matches. Size is omitted from some rows. Given values are once, few, many or a class for expanded clones.

cdr3_aa: CASSPGTSGFYNEQFF
cdr3_nt: TGTGCCAGCAGCCCGGGGACTAGCGGATTTTACAATGAGCAGTTCTTC
clone_size: few
d_call: TRBD2
j_call: TRBJ2-1
v_call: TRBV4-2

cdr3_aa: CASSYLRGPDEKLFF
cdr3_nt: TGCGCCAGCAGCTACCTCAGGGGGCCGGATGAAAAACTGTTTTTT
clone_size: NA
d_call: TRBD1
j_call: TRBJ1-4
v_call: TRBV4-3

cdr3_aa: CASSLVRRQGANEQFF
cdr3_nt: TGCGCCAGCAGCTTGGTTCGTCGACAGGGGGCCAATGAGCAGTTCTTC
clone_size: few
d_call: TRBD1
j_call: TRBJ2-1
v_call: TRBV5-1

cdr3_aa: CASSFIRGTGELFF
cdr3_nt: TGTGCCAGCAGCTTCATCCGAGGCACCGGGGAGCTGTTTTTT
clone_size: NA
d_call: NA
j_call: TRBJ2-2
v_call: TRBV7-9

cdr3_aa: CASSPSDRGGNIQYF
cdr3_nt: TGTGCCAGCAGTCCCTCGGATCGCGGGGGGAACATTCAGTACTTC
clone_size: NA
d_call: TRBD2
j_call: TRBJ2-4
v_call: TRBV27

cdr3_aa: CASSSRRLAGVETQYF
cdr3_nt: TGTGCCAGTAGTTCTCGCCGACTAGCGGGAGTAGAGACCCAGTACTTC
clone_size: NA
d_call: TRBD2
j_call: TRBJ2-5
v_call: TRBV19

cdr3_aa: CASSAGVGQETQYF
cdr3_nt: TGTGCCAGCAGCGCCGGAGTGGGCCAAGAGACCCAGTACTTC
clone_size: NA
d_call: NA
j_call: TRBJ2-5
v_call: TRBV5-6

cdr3_aa: CAISGRDRGRDGYTF
cdr3_nt: TGTGCCATCAGTGGTAGGGACAGGGGGCGAGATGGCTACACCTTC
clone_size: few
d_call: TRBD1
j_call: TRBJ1-2
v_call: TRBV10-3

cdr3_aa: CASSLEGTSSGLPNF
cdr3_nt: TGTGCCAGCAGCCTAGAGGGGACATCCTCGGGCCTTCCGAACTTC
clone_size: NA
d_call: NA
j_call: TRBJ2-7
v_call: TRBV5-6

cdr3_aa: CASSTGQPFYEQYF
cdr3_nt: TGTGCCAGTAGTACTGGACAGCCATTCTACGAGCAGTACTTC
clone_size: NA
d_call: NA
j_call: TRBJ2-7
v_call: TRBV19

cdr3_aa: CASSCPRGQRYNEQFF
cdr3_nt: TGTGCCAGCAGTTGCCCTAGGGGGCAGCGCTACAATGAGCAGTTCTTC
clone_size: NA
d_call: TRBD1
j_call: TRBJ2-1
v_call: TRBV6-7

cdr3_aa: CASSPAGETNEKLFF
cdr3_nt: TGTGCCAGCTCACCGGCGGGTGAAACTAATGAAAAACTGTTTTTT
clone_size: NA
d_call: NA
j_call: TRBJ1-4
v_call: TRBV18

cdr3_aa: CASSPGQNTQYF
cdr3_nt: TGTGCCAGCAGCCCGGGACAAAATACGCAGTATTTT
clone_size: NA
d_call: NA
j_call: TRBJ2-3
v_call: TRBV3-1/TRBV3-2

cdr3_aa: CASSVWWDSNTGELFF
cdr3_nt: TGTGCCAGCAGCGTATGGTGGGACTCGAACACCGGGGAGCTGTTTTTT
clone_size: NA
d_call: NA
j_call: TRBJ2-2
v_call: TRBV9

cdr3_aa: CASSLIGAGQPQHF
cdr3_nt: TGTGCCAGCAGCTTAATAGGGGCCGGTCAGCCCCAGCATTTT
clone_size: NA
d_call: NA
j_call: TRBJ1-5
v_call: TRBV7-8

cdr3_aa: CASSATGTEKLFF
cdr3_nt: TGTGCCAGCAGCGCCACAGGGACTGAAAAACTGTTTTTT
clone_size: NA
d_call: NA
j_call: TRBJ1-4
v_call: TRBV6-5